Given below is one T cell receptor beta chain in context. Per the original data handling: The authors estimated nucleated cell counts from reference gene primer amplification. The method was immunoSEQ multiplex PCR; TCRdb's version includes in-frame clones alone and lacks a portion of them. D and trimming come from the DNA, and the V and J calls and clone size come from that table. The table has about 76,000 clones, 87% seen once. The sample belongs to a study of blood T cell repertoires in COVID-19. For the study at large: Researchers got acute and convalescent COVID-19 samples from the United States, Italy and Spain. T cells, B-cell-depleted T cells, or PBMCs supplied cDNA or gDNA.

Material: peripheral blood. This TCR was recovered from a woman older than 75 with active or convalescent COVID-19.

CDR3 coding DNA: TGCGCCAGCAGCTTGGGAGAGGGACTGCCTTCTAATGAGCAGTTCTTC. It encodes CASSLGEGLPSNEQFF. This chain connects TRBV5-1 to TRBJ2-1; TRBD2 might be the D (6 bases). CDR1 is SGHRS and CDR2 is YFSETQ in the germline V gene. V was cut by 0 bases and J by 7 bases, with 17 bases left in between. CDR3 size: 16 residues.